This TCR beta chain was sequenced during a study of blood T cell repertoires in COVID-19. Study as a whole: Both acute and convalescent COVID-19 samples were obtained from the United States, Italy and Spain. PBMCs, B-cell-depleted T cells, or T cells were the source of the cDNA or gDNA that made up the material.

As processed by the authors: Reference gene primer amplification gave nucleated cell count estimates. Assay: immunoSEQ multiplex PCR; the TCRdb copy retains only in-frame clones and omits some. V, J and clone size are those of that table, while D and trimming were read from the DNA. The sample comprises roughly 180,000 clones, about four fifths of which are singletons, and approximately 7.7% rests with the top ten. With 5 bases removed from V and 2 bases from J, the gap between germline ends came to 18 bases. Germline loops: CDR1 SGHTA, CDR2 FQGNSA. The CDR3 totals 16 residues. Recruited during active infection, patients (from Seattle) were subsequently followed longitudinally.

The source of this sequence is an older woman with COVID-19, enrolled during active disease. V gene TRBV7-2 combines with J gene TRBJ2-5; maybe TRBD2 (6 bases). The specimen was peripheral blood. The CDR3 DNA follows: TGTGCCAGCAGCAGGAGGGGCGGGGACGGGCAAGAGACCCAGTACTTC. Its protein is CASSRRGGDGQETQYF.